The present T cell receptor (beta chain) was sequenced within a study of vaccination and CD4 T cells after COVID-19. Looking at the study overall: Each control was exposed to a CEFX pool, an HIV-1 Nef pool, or no peptide at all.

With the Oncomine TCR Beta short-read assay, DNA from cultured CD4+ T cells was sequenced. TCRdb called the PCR reads again in MiXCR, with one record for every CDR3 protein. This table holds more than 15,000 distinct CDR3 sequences, roughly 48% found once. Time point in this sample: late sampling 161 to 241 days after vaccination in a few convalescent patients. This sample's treatment: approximately nine-day PBMC culture with coronavirus spike peptide pools or control peptides (ViraFEST assay). Every positive PCR date fell between March and December 2020, earlier than the US Alpha, Beta and Delta variants. Details on this clonotype: Its antigen is undetermined.

The CDR3 contains 12 residues. Per the germline V gene, CDR1 is SQVTM and CDR2 is ANQGSEA. Trimming took off 4 bases at V and 1 base at J, with 7 bases between the two ends. This specimen was CD4+ T cells from blood, cultured in vitro, taken about 7 months after SARS-CoV-2 vaccination. The source of this sequence is a human donor who had recovered from COVID-19. This rearrangement joins TRBV29-1 to TRBJ1-2; D is undetermined. The CDR3 DNA follows: TGCAGCGTTGGGTCCTTTAACTATGGCTACACCTTC. Its translation: CSVGSFNYGYTF.